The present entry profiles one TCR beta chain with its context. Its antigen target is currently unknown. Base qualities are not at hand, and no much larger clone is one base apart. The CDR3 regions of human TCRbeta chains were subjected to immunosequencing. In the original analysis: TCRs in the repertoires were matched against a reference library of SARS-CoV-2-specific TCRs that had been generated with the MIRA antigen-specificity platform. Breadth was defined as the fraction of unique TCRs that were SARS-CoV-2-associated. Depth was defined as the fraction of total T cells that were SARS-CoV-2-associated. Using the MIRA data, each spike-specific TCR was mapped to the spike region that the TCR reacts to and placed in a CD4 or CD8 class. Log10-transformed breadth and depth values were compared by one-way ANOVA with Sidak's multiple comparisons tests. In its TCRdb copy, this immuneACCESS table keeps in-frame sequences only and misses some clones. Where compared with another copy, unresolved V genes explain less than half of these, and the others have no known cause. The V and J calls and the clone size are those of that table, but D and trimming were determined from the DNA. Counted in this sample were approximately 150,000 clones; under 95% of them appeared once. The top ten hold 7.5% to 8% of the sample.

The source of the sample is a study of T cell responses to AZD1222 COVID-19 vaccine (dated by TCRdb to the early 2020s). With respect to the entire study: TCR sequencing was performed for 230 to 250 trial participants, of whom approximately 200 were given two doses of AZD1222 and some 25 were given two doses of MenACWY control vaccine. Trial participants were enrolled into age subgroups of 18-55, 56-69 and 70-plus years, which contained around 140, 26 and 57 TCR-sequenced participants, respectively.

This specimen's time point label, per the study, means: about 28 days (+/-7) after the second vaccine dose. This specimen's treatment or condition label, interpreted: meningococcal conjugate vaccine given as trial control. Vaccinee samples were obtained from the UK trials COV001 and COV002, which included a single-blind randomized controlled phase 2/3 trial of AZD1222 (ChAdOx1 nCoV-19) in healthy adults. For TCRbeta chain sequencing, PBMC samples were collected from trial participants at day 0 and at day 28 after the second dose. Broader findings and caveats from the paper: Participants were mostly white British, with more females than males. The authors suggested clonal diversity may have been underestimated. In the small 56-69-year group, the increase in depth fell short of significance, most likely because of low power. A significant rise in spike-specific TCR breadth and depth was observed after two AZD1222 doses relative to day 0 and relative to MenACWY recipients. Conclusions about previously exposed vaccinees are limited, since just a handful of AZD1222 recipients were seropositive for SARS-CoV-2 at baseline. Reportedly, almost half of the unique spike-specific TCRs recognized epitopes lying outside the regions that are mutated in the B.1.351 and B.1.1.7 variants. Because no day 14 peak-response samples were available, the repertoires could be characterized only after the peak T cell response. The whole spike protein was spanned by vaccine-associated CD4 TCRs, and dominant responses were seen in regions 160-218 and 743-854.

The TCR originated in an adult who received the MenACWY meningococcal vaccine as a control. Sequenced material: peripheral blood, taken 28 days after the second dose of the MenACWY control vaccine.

The encoded CDR3 is CAWSGQVGYNSPLHF. The sequenced DNA: TGTGCCTGGAGTGGACAGGTGGGATATAATTCACCCCTCCACTTT. This chain is built from TRBV30 and TRBJ1-6; the best D guess is TRBD1, with 6 bases matching. Reading from cysteine to phenylalanine, the CDR3 counts 15 amino acids. Of all the DNA, just the CDR3 is kept, 45 bases in frame from base 1. Deletion took 1 base off V and 4 bases off J, with a span of 11 bases between the germline ends. CDR1 and CDR2 (GTSNPN, SVGIG) derive from the germline V gene (reference sequence). Beyond the CDR3, the reference TRBV30 and TRBJ1-6 genes provide the residues; the full variable domain reads: SQTIHQWPATLVQPVGSPLSLECTVEGTSNPNLYWYRQAAGRGLQLLFYSVGIGQISSEVPQNLSASRPQDRQFILSSKKLLLSDSGFYLCAWSGQVGYNSPLHFGNGTRLTVT.